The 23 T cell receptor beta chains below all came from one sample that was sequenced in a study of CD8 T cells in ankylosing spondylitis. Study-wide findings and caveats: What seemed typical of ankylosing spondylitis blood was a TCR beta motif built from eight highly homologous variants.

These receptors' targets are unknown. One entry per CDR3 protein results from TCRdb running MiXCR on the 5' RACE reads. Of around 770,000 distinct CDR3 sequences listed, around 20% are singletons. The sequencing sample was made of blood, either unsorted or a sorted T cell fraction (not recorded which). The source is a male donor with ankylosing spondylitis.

CDR3 DNA: TGCAGTGCTAGGGTCGAGAAGGGCTACGAGCAGTACTTC. Translated, it gives CSARVEKGYEQYF. The V gene is TRBV20-1, the J gene TRBJ2-7; D not resolved. Looked up from germline, CDR1 is DFQATT and CDR2 is SNEGSKA (reference sequence). V lost 3 bases to trimming and J lost 3 bases, with 12 bases between them. This CDR3 comprises 13 residues.

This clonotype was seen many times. CDR3 sequence reads: CASSLDTVTGELFF. CDR3 bases: TGTGCCAGCAGTTTAGACACTGTCACCGGGGAGCTGTTTTTT. The rearrangement uses TRBV12-3 or TRBV12-4 and TRBJ2-2, with no clear D. V lost 1 base and J 4 bases, leaving 7 bases between the germline ends. CDR3 length: 14 residues.

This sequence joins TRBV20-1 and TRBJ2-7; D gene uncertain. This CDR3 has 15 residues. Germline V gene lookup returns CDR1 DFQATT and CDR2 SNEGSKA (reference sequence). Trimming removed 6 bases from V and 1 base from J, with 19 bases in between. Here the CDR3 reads CSAPPSSLSSYEQYF. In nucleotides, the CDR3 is TGCAGTGCCCCCCCCAGTAGCCTCTCATCCTACGAGCAGTACTTC.

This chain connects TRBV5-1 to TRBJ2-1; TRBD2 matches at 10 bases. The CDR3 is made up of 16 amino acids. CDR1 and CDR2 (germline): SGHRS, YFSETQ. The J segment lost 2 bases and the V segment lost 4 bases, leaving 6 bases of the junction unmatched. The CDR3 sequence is CASSMERGGPYNEQFF. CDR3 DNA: TGCGCCAGCAGCATGGAGCGGGGGGGCCCCTACAATGAGCAGTTCTTC.

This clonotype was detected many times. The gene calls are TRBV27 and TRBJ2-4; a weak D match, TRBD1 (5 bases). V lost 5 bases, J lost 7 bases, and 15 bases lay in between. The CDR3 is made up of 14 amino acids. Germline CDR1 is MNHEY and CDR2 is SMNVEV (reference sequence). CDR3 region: CASSLQGGKNIQYF. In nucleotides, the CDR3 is TGTGCCAGCAGTCTCCAGGGCGGAAAGAACATTCAGTACTTC.

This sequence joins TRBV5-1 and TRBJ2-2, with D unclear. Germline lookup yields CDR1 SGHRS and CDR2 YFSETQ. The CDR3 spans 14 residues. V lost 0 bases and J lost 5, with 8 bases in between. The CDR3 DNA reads TGCGCCAGCAGCTTGGAATATGGTACCGGGGAGCTGTTTTTT. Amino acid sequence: CASSLEYGTGELFF.

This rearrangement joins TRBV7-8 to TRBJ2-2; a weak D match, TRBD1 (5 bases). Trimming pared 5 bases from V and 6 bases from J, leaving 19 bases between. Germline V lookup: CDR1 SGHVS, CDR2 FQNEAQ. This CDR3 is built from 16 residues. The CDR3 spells CASSVPGPLDSGELFF. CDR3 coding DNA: TGTGCCAGCAGCGTCCCAGGGCCCCTCGACTCCGGGGAGCTGTTTTTT.

CDR3 sequence: CASSQKSSGRTGELFF. For the CDR3, the DNA is TGTGCCAGCAGCCAAAAGTCTAGCGGCCGGACCGGGGAGCTGTTTTTT. The chain combines TRBV3-1 with TRBJ2-2; 7 positions match TRBD2. This CDR3 is 16 amino acids long. CDR1 LGHDT and CDR2 YNNKEL come from the germline V gene (reference sequence). V shed 2 bases, J shed 5 bases, and the junction held 8 bases outside the gene matches.

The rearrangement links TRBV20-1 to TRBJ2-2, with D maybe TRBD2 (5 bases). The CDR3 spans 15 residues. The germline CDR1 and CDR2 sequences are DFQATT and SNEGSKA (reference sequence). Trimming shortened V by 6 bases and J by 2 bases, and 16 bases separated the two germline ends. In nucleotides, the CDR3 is TGCAGTGCAGAGGCACTAGTCCTTAACACCGGGGAGCTGTTTTTT. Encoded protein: CSAEALVLNTGELFF.

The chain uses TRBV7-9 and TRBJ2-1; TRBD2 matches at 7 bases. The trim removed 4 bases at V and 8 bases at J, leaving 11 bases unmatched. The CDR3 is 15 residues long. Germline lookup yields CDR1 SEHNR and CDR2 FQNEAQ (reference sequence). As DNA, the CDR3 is TGTGCCAGCAGCTGGATGGGCGGGAGTATCGATGAGCAGTTCTTC. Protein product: CASSWMGGSIDEQFF.

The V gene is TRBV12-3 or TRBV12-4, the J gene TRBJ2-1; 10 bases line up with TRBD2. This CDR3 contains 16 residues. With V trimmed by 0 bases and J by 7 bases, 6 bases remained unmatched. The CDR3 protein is CASSLAAGGPVNEQFF. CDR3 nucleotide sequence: TGTGCCAGCAGTTTAGCAGCGGGGGGGCCGGTAAATGAGCAGTTCTTC.

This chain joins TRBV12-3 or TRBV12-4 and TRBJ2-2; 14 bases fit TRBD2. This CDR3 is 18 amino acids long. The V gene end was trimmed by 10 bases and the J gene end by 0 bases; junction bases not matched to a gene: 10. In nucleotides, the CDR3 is TGTGCCATCTGTTTACCGACTAGCGGGAGGGCGAACACCGGGGAGCTGTTTTTT. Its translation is CAICLPTSGRANTGELFF.

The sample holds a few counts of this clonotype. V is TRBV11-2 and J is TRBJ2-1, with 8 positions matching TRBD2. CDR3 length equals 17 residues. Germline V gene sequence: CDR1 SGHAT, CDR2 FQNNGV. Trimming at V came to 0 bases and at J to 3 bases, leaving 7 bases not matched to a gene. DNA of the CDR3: TGTGCCAGCAGCTTAGAGTCCAGCGGGAGTTTCTACAATGAGCAGTTCTTC. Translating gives CASSLESSGSFYNEQFF.

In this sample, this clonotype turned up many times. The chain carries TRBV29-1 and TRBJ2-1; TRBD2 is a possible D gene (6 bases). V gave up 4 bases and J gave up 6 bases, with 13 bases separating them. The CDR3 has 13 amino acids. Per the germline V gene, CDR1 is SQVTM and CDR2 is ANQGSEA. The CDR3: CSVGLGGGNEQFF. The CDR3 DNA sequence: TGCAGCGTTGGACTGGGAGGAGGCAATGAGCAGTTCTTC.

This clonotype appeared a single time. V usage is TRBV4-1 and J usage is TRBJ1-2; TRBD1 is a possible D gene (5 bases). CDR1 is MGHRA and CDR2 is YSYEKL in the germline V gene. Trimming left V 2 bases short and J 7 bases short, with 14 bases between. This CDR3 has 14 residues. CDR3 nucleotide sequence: TGCGCCAGCAGCCAAAACTGGGGGGTCGGTGGCTACACCTTC. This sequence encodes CASSQNWGVGGYTF.

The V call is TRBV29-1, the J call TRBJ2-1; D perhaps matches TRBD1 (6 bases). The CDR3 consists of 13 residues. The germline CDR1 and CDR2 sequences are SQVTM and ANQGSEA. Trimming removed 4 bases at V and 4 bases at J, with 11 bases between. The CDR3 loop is CSVAGTPYNEQFF. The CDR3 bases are TGCAGCGTTGCCGGGACACCTTACAATGAGCAGTTCTTC.

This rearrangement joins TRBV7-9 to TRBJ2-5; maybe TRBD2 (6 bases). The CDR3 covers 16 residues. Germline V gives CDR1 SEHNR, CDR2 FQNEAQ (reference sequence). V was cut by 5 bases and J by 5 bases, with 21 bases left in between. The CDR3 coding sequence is TGTGCCAGCAGCGCGCGCGGGGAGAGAACGAGGGAGACCCAGTACTTC. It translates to CASSARGERTRETQYF.

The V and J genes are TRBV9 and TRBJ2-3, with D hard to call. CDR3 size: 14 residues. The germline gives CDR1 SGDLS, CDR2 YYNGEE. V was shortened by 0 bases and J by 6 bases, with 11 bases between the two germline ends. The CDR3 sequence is CASSVGGPSDTQYF. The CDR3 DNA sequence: TGTGCCAGCAGCGTAGGCGGTCCATCCGATACGCAGTATTTT.

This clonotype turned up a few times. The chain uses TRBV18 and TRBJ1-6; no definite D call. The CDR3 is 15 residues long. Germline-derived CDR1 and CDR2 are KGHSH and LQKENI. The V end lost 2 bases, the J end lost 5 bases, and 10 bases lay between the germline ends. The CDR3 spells CASSPGGADNSPLHF. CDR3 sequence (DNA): TGTGCCAGCTCACCAGGAGGAGCGGATAATTCACCCCTCCACTTT.

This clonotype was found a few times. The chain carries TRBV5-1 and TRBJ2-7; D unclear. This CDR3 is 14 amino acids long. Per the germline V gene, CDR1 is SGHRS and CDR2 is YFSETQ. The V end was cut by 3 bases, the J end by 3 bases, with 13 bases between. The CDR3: CASSYTDSGYEQYF. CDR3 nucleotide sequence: TGCGCCAGCAGCTACACTGACTCCGGCTACGAGCAGTACTTC. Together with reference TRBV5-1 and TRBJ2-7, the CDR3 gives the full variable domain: KAGVTQTPRYLIKTRGQQVTLSCSPISGHRSVSWYQQTPGQGLQFLFEYFSETQRNKGNFPGRFSGRQFSNSRSEMNVSTLELGDSALYLCASSYTDSGYEQYFGPGTRLTVT.

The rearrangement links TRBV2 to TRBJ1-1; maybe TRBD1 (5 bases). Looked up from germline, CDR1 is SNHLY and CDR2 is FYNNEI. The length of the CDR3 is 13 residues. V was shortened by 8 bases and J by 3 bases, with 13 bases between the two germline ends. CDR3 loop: CASAGYVDTEAFF. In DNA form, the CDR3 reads TGTGCCAGCGCAGGGTACGTAGACACTGAAGCTTTCTTT.

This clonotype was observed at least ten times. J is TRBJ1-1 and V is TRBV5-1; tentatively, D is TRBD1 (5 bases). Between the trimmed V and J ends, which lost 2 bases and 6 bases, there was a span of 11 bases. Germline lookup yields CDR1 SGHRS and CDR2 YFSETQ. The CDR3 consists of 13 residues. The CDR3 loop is CASSFEGASEAFF. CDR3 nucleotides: TGCGCCAGCAGCTTTGAAGGGGCATCTGAAGCTTTCTTT.

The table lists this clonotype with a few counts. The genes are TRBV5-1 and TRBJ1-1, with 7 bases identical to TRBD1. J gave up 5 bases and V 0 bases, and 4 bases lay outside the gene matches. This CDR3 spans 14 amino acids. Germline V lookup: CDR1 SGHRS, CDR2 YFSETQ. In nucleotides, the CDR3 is TGCGCCAGCAGCTTGGAGGGGGCAAGTACTGAAGCTTTCTTT. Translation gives CASSLEGASTEAFF.